This T cell receptor (beta chain) was obtained from a study of OX40 agonist ivuxolimab in advanced cancers. About this clone itself: Its antigen is not identified.

Sequencing used immunoSEQ multiplex PCR; TCRdb keeps in-frame clones, though not all of them. The sample has 70,000 or so clones, around 84% seen once; the top ten hold roughly a sixth. General study results and limits: In the 0.1 to 3.0 mg/kg range, CD4+ and CD8+ blood T cells had expanded clonally by week 6.

CDR3 length equals 13 residues. The germline V gene has CDR1 SEHNR and CDR2 FQNEAQ (reference sequence). Trimming removed 3 bases from V and 7 bases from J, with 7 bases in between. The source was CD4+ or CD8+ T cells sorted from blood, collected in a trial of the OX40 agonist ivuxolimab. The V call is TRBV7-9, the J call TRBJ1-6; D possibly corresponds to TRBD1 (6 bases). The sequence derives from an adult with an advanced solid tumor such as melanoma, head and neck, liver or kidney cancer. CDR3 nucleotide sequence: TGTGCCAGCAGCTTTCAGGGGAATTCACCCCTCCACTTT. This codes for CASSFQGNSPLHF.